This T cell receptor (beta chain) derives from a study of T-cell memory formation after mild COVID-19. On the study more broadly: For the most part, TCR clusters were specific to one donor.

Study observations and caveats: The study found contracting CD4+ clones mainly in CM and EM and contracting CD8+ clones in EMRA. Researchers could not confirm that second-wave clones peaking on day 37 targeted SARS-CoV-2.

There are a few counts of this clonotype. Antigen unknown. V was pared by 3 bases and J by 0 bases, with 8 bases between. This CDR3 spans 14 amino acids. Constant-segment primers were used for 5'RACE, and the resulting TCR alpha and TCR beta cDNA libraries carried sample barcodes and UMIs. TCRdb re-called the 5' RACE reads with MiXCR, one entry per CDR3 protein. The sample shows roughly 610,000 distinct CDR3 sequences, approximately 15% of them seen only once. The rearrangement links TRBV12-3 or TRBV12-4 to TRBJ1-1; no clear D gene. The sample taken for sequencing was PBMCs or a T cell subset sorted from them (not recorded which). The sequence came from an adult woman who had mild COVID-19 (a few samples of this study predate the infection). Cell type and time point are not known. The CDR3 loop is CASSFGPMNTEAFF. CDR3 DNA sequence: TGTGCCAGCAGTTTCGGACCGATGAACACTGAAGCTTTCTTT.